Below, 20 T cell receptor beta chains from the same sample are listed, as sequenced in a study of neurological immune-mediated disorders. TCRdb recomputed calls from the 5' RACE reads with MiXCR, one row per CDR3 protein. The sample lists roughly 76,000 distinct CDR3 sequences, approximately 3.3% seen once, with less than 5.5% in the top ten. Specimen: PBMCs. The receptor source for this set is a woman between 45 and 60 years old with multiple sclerosis.

This clonotype was found many times. The V and J genes are TRBV20-1 and TRBJ2-3; unclear D gene. Germline assignment: CDR1 DFQATT and CDR2 SNEGSKA (reference sequence). CDR3 length: 15 amino acids. V dropped 4 bases and J dropped 0 bases, with 14 bases sitting between them. The CDR3 sequence is CSAIDSATSTDTQYF. The CDR3 nucleotides read TGCAGTGCTATAGACTCTGCCACTAGCACAGATACGCAGTATTTT.

This clonotype occurred many times. The rearrangement joins TRBV20-1 to TRBJ2-3; D is uncertain. CDR1 and CDR2 from the germline V gene are DFQATT and SNEGSKA (reference sequence). There are 13 residues in the CDR3. V shed 5 bases and J shed 1 base, with 10 bases lying between them. The CDR3 here is CSAAHSGTDTQYF. The CDR3 nucleotides are TGCAGTGCTGCCCACTCAGGCACAGATACGCAGTATTTT.

Ten or more counts support this clonotype. The genes are TRBV11-3 and TRBJ2-3; no reliable D call. V dropped 5 bases and J dropped 0 bases, with 12 bases sitting between them. Germline CDR1 reads SGHNT; CDR2 reads YENEEA. This CDR3 is 15 amino acids long. CDR3 DNA sequence: TGTGCCAGCAGCCCGGGCCTGAGAAGCACAGATACGCAGTATTTT. Translation: CASSPGLRSTDTQYF.

This clonotype was seen ten or more times. This rearrangement joins TRBV25-1 to TRBJ2-1, with D possibly being TRBD2 (5 bases). Trimming removed 7 bases from V and 0 bases from J, with 13 bases in between. Germline V gives CDR1 MGHDK, CDR2 SYGVNS. The CDR3 spans 15 residues. This chain's CDR3 is CASNRADLSYNEQFF. The CDR3 nucleotides read TGTGCCAGCAACCGAGCGGATCTCTCCTACAATGAGCAGTTCTTC.

This clonotype was observed many times. V is TRBV6-6 and J is TRBJ2-7; 13 nucleotides align to TRBD2. Germline trimming cut 6 bases from V and 2 bases from J; bases unmatched to any gene: 10. The germline V gene encodes CDR1 MNHNY and CDR2 SVGAGI (reference sequence). The CDR3 sequence is 17 residues long. The DNA of the CDR3 is TGTGCCAGCAGCCACCCGAAACTAGCGGGAGGGCCCTACGAGCAGTACTTC. It encodes CASSHPKLAGGPYEQYF.

This clonotype was counted at least ten times. The rearrangement links TRBV5-1 to TRBJ2-3; D uncertain. The CDR3 covers 15 residues. The germline V gene has CDR1 SGHRS and CDR2 YFSETQ. V lost 3 bases and J lost 6, with 17 bases in between. CDR3 nucleotides: TGCGCCAGCAGCTCGTCAACCCCAGCGTCGGATACGCAGTATTTT. It translates to CASSSSTPASDTQYF.

This clonotype was observed at least ten times. The V gene is TRBV7-9, the J gene TRBJ1-4; D unresolved. The CDR3 extends over 13 amino acids. The germline V and J ends were trimmed by 5 bases and 8 bases, with 12 bases remaining between them. Germline V lookup: CDR1 SEHNR, CDR2 FQNEAQ (reference sequence). CDR3 sequence: CASSAQVGEKLFF. In DNA, the CDR3 is TGTGCCAGCAGCGCTCAAGTCGGAGAAAAACTGTTTTTT.

The table lists this clonotype with many counts. The J gene is TRBJ2-4, the V gene TRBV20-1, with 10 nucleotides matching TRBD2. The germline gives CDR1 DFQATT, CDR2 SNEGSKA (reference sequence). V lost 7 bases and J lost 3; bases outside the gene matches: 15. The CDR3 contains 17 residues. CDR3 protein: CSERKTSGVVGKNIQYF. The CDR3 nucleotides are TGCAGTGAGAGGAAAACTAGCGGGGTGGTGGGCAAAAACATTCAGTACTTC.

This clonotype has ten or more counts. The chain employs TRBV7-7 and TRBJ2-1; 10 bases are a match to TRBD1. Germline assignment: CDR1 SSHAT and CDR2 FNYEAQ (reference sequence). The CDR3 totals 15 residues. CDR3 sequence reads: CATAFGTGVNNEQFF. In DNA form, the CDR3 reads TGTGCTACCGCCTTTGGGACAGGGGTCAATAATGAGCAGTTCTTC.

This clonotype was seen at least ten times. This sequence joins TRBV20-1 and TRBJ2-7; D gene ambiguous. Germline CDR1 is DFQATT and CDR2 is SNEGSKA (reference sequence). V lost 0 bases and J 0 bases, leaving 9 bases between the germline ends. The CDR3 totals 14 residues. CDR3 DNA sequence: TGCAGTGCTAGAGATGCAGCAGCCTCCTACGAGCAGTACTTC. Translated: CSARDAAASYEQYF.

In its sample, this clonotype was seen many times. The rearrangement uses TRBV7-2 and TRBJ1-2; TRBD1 aligns across 7 bases. Germline loops: CDR1 SGHTA, CDR2 FQGNSA. The CDR3 contains 14 residues. With V trimmed by 6 bases and J by 3 bases, 7 bases remained unmatched. The CDR3: CASSRFDRDYGYTF. The DNA of the CDR3 is TGTGCCAGCAGTCGTTTTGACAGGGACTATGGCTACACCTTC.

This clonotype has at least ten counts. This rearrangement joins TRBV7-2 to TRBJ1-2, with D perhaps TRBD1 (6 bases). CDR1 SGHTA and CDR2 FQGNSA come from the germline V gene. The CDR3 has 12 residues. The V gene lost 4 bases and the J gene lost 8 bases, with 11 bases spanning the gap. CDR3 DNA: TGTGCCAGCAGCTACAACAGGGACGGCTACACCTTC. This encodes CASSYNRDGYTF.

This clonotype was observed many times. This rearrangement joins TRBV25-1 to TRBJ1-1; D gene ambiguous. Germline CDR1 reads MGHDK; CDR2 reads SYGVNS. The CDR3 runs to 15 residues. CDR3: CALGNKDPTIEEAFF. CDR3 DNA sequence: TGTGCATTGGGGAACAAGGACCCTACGATAGAGGAAGCTTTCTTT.

This clonotype was picked up many times. The chain uses TRBV20-1 and TRBJ1-5; D is ambiguous. Trimming pared 0 bases from V and 2 bases from J, leaving 11 bases between. The V gene's germline CDR1 is DFQATT and CDR2 SNEGSKA (reference sequence). This CDR3 has 15 amino acids. Here the CDR3 reads CSARDARRGNQPQHF. The CDR3 DNA follows: TGCAGTGCTAGAGATGCCAGGCGGGGCAATCAGCCCCAGCATTTT.

This clonotype was picked up a small number of times. This may be a read error, as it is one base from a much larger clone. The genes are TRBV7-8 and TRBJ1-5; D is unclear. Germline loops: CDR1 SGHVS, CDR2 FQNEAQ. The CDR3 has 13 residues. Trimming took off 2 bases at V and 7 bases at J, with 9 bases between the two ends. The chain's CDR3 is CASSLNLFQPQHF. For the CDR3, the DNA is TGTGCCAGCAGCTTAAACCTATTCCAGCCCCAGCATTTT.

At least ten counts were recorded for this clonotype. The chain carries TRBV2 and TRBJ1-5; weak D call: TRBD1 (6 bases). V lost 3 bases to trimming and J lost 3 bases, with 18 bases between them. The CDR3 totals 17 residues. Per germline, CDR1 SNHLY and CDR2 FYNNEI. Written as DNA, the CDR3 is TGTGCCAGCAGTGATCAGTTGACGGGACACCTCAATCAGCCCCAGCATTTT. Translation: CASSDQLTGHLNQPQHF.

This clonotype showed up many times. The chain combines TRBV20-1 with TRBJ2-1, with D possibly called TRBD1 or TRBD2 (6 bases each). The germline gives CDR1 DFQATT, CDR2 SNEGSKA (reference sequence). V was trimmed by 0 bases and J by 7 bases, leaving 13 bases between them. This CDR3 has 14 amino acids. The CDR3 DNA follows: TGCAGTGCTAGAGAAGGGGGGACGGTTAATGAGCAGTTCTTC. Its translation is CSAREGGTVNEQFF.

At least ten counts were recorded for this clonotype. This chain connects TRBV7-6 to TRBJ1-2; maybe TRBD1 (5 bases). Germline V gene data show CDR1 as SGHVS and CDR2 as FNYEAQ. CDR3 length: 13 residues. Trimming left V 4 bases short and J 8 bases short, with 14 bases between. This CDR3 reads CASSSRGGFGYTF. The CDR3 DNA is TGTGCCAGCAGCTCCCGGGGGGGGTTCGGCTACACCTTC.

This clonotype has ten or more counts. The rearrangement links TRBV7-2 to TRBJ2-1; weak D call: TRBD2 (5 bases). The ends were cut back, 3 bases at V and 3 bases at J, with 12 bases in the middle. CDR1 and CDR2 (germline): SGHTA, FQGNSA. The CDR3 consists of 15 residues. CDR3 protein: CASSFGLADYNEQFF. In DNA form, the CDR3 reads TGTGCCAGCAGCTTTGGGCTAGCCGACTACAATGAGCAGTTCTTC.

At least ten counts were recorded for this clonotype. The chain has TRBV12-3 or TRBV12-4 and TRBJ2-7, with unresolved D. V lost 0 bases and J 2 bases, leaving 8 bases between the germline ends. The CDR3 runs 14 residues. The CDR3 DNA reads as TGTGCCAGCAGTTTAGCGGGCGGAACCTACGAGCAGTACTTC. Its translation is CASSLAGGTYEQYF.